This is a list of T cell receptor beta chains from one sample in a study of T-cell reconstitution after alpha-beta-depleted transplantation in children. A single record per CDR3 protein comes from TCRdb applying MiXCR to the PCR reads. The sample holds roughly 100,000 distinct CDR3 sequences, 4.5% to 7.5% seen once. The material was PBMCs, mostly from graft donor cells, obtained 60 days after TCRalphabeta/CD19-depleted stem cell transplant. All receptors derive from a female patient younger than 10 who had a stem cell transplant for Fanconi anemia, so the T cells may come from the graft donor. The CDR3 runs from the conserved cysteine through the conserved F or W. A D gene is named only where the DNA matches it firmly. Size is stated for part of the rows, as once, few or many counts, or as a class when the clone is expanded.

CDR3 length	D gene	clone size	V gene	J gene	CDR3 protein	CDR3 DNA
17	TRBD2	NA	TRBV7-2	TRBJ2-5	CASSLLTSGGARETQYF	TGTGCCAGCAGCTTGTTGACTAGCGGGGGGGCCAGAGAGACCCAGTACTTC
11	NA	many	TRBV29-1	TRBJ2-5	CSVAPKETQYF	TGCAGCGTTGCCCCCAAAGAGACCCAGTACTTC
14	TRBD1	few	TRBV18	TRBJ2-3	CASSLGQGEDTQYF	TGTGCCAGCTCCTTGGGACAGGGAGAAGATACGCAGTATTTT
16	TRBD1	many	TRBV12-3/TRBV12-4	TRBJ2-7	CASRKHLGQGVYEQYF	TGTGCCAGCAGAAAACATCTGGGACAGGGAGTTTACGAGCAGTACTTC
15	NA	NA	TRBV2	TRBJ2-6	CASSERGRGANVLTF	TGTGCCAGCAGTGAACGGGGGCGCGGGGCCAACGTCCTGACTTTC
16	NA	many	TRBV24-1	TRBJ2-1	CATSEGTGLAYNEQFF	TGTGCCACCAGTGAGGGCACAGGGTTGGCCTACAATGAGCAGTTCTTC
13	NA	few	TRBV19	TRBJ2-5	CASSMGFQETQYF	TGTGCCAGTAGTATGGGCTTCCAAGAGACCCAGTACTTC
15	NA	few	TRBV5-5	TRBJ2-7	CASSFLITRRLEQYF	TGTGCCAGCAGCTTTCTCATTACGAGAAGGCTCGAGCAGTACTTC
13	NA	few	TRBV27	TRBJ2-7	CASSLEFPYEQYF	TGTGCCAGCAGTTTAGAGTTCCCCTACGAGCAGTACTTC
17	NA	NA	TRBV20-1	TRBJ2-1	CCARANLAGSGYNEQFF	TGCTGTGCTAGAGCCAACCTAGCCGGGAGCGGGTACAATGAGCAGTTCTTC
10	NA	many	TRBV6-1	TRBJ2-7	CASSVFEQYF	TGTGCCAGCAGTGTCTTCGAGCAGTACTTC
14	NA	few	TRBV18	TRBJ1-5	CASSPLDSNQPQHF	TGTGCCAGCTCACCACTGGATAGCAATCAGCCCCAGCATTTT
15	TRBD1	many	TRBV7-9	TRBJ2-7	CASSPRGQALYEQYF	TGTGCCAGCAGCCCCCGGGGACAGGCACTATACGAGCAGTACTTC
16	NA	many	TRBV29-1	TRBJ1-3	CSVRPRGVDSGNTIYF	TGCAGCGTTAGACCTCGTGGGGTTGACTCTGGAAACACCATATATTTT
12	TRBD1	many	TRBV29-1	TRBJ2-7	CSVEGTGEEQYF	TGCAGCGTTGAAGGGACAGGGGAAGAGCAGTACTTC
16	TRBD2	many	TRBV12-3/TRBV12-4	TRBJ2-5	CASSDPGTRSFETQYF	TGTGCCAGCAGTGATCCCGGGACTAGGAGTTTTGAGACCCAGTACTTC
16	TRBD2	many	TRBV5-1	TRBJ2-1	CASSFAPGGDYNEQFF	TGCGCCAGCAGCTTTGCCCCGGGGGGGGATTACAATGAGCAGTTCTTC
14	TRBD2	many	TRBV20-1	TRBJ2-1	CSARTSGGVDEQFF	TGCAGTGCTAGGACTAGCGGGGGGGTTGATGAGCAGTTCTTC
16	NA	NA	TRBV7-8	TRBJ1-1	CASSLAHSVLNTEAFF	TGTGCCAGCAGCTTAGCGCATAGTGTCCTGAACACTGAAGCTTTCTTT
16	TRBD2	many	TRBV6-2/TRBV6-3	TRBJ2-3	CASSDAGTSSSDTQYF	TGTGCCAGCAGTGATGCCGGGACTAGTAGCTCAGATACGCAGTATTTT
16	TRBD1	many	TRBV20-1	TRBJ2-7	CSARDRVGWGTGQQYF	TGCAGTGCTAGGGACAGGGTCGGGTGGGGTACCGGTCAGCAGTACTTC
13	NA	few	TRBV10-3	TRBJ1-2	CAIRDQSNYGYTF	TGTGCCATCAGGGACCAGAGTAACTATGGCTACACCTTC
15	TRBD2	many	TRBV4-1	TRBJ2-3	CASSQASGGADTQYF	TGCGCCAGCAGCCAAGCTAGCGGGGGGGCAGATACGCAGTATTTT
12	TRBD1	many	TRBV28	TRBJ1-4	CASGRGNEKLFF	TGTGCCAGCGGCAGGGGGAATGAAAAACTGTTTTTT
15	NA	few	TRBV20-1	TRBJ2-6	CSATQGGSGANVLTF	TGCAGTGCCACCCAGGGGGGATCTGGGGCCAACGTCCTGACTTTC
17	NA	many	TRBV7-2	TRBJ2-1	CASSLAVFGTIFNEQFF	TGTGCCAGCAGCTTAGCGGTTTTCGGGACGATATTCAATGAGCAGTTCTTC
12	NA	few	TRBV16	TRBJ1-2	CASSQLGNGYTF	TGTGCCAGCAGCCAATTGGGAAATGGCTACACCTTC
14	NA	many	TRBV7-3	TRBJ2-3	CASSFSPWTDTQYF	TGTGCCAGCAGCTTTTCTCCCTGGACAGATACGCAGTATTTT
13	NA	many	TRBV2	TRBJ2-2	CASSEGYTGELFF	TGTGCCAGCAGTGAAGGATACACCGGGGAGCTGTTTTTT
18	NA	many	TRBV12-3/TRBV12-4	TRBJ1-5	CASSSLQVNAYSNQPQHF	TGTGCCAGCAGTTCCCTACAGGTAAACGCCTATAGCAATCAGCCCCAGCATTTT
14	TRBD2	many	TRBV12-3/TRBV12-4	TRBJ2-5	CASSGRGGSETQYF	TGTGCCAGCAGTGGACGGGGGGGTTCGGAGACCCAGTACTTC
15	NA	many	TRBV18	TRBJ1-1	CASSPGEGMNTEAFF	TGTGCCAGCTCACCAGGGGAAGGCATGAACACTGAAGCTTTCTTT
16	NA	many	TRBV19	TRBJ1-5	CASSMSRRPGGQPQHF	TGTGCCAGTAGTATGTCTAGGAGGCCTGGGGGTCAGCCCCAGCATTTT
14	NA	NA	TRBV5-1	TRBJ2-2	CASSLMGNTVELFF	TGCGCCAGCAGCTTAATGGGTAATACCGTGGAGCTGTTTTTT
19	TRBD2	few	TRBV7-8	TRBJ2-2	CASSLVLAGAHLNTGELFF	TGTGCCAGCAGCTTAGTACTAGCGGGGGCCCACCTTAACACCGGGGAGCTGTTTTTT
14	NA	many	TRBV5-1	TRBJ2-5	CASSLRPGGETQYF	TGCGCCAGCAGCTTGAGGCCAGGGGGGGAGACCCAGTACTTC
13	TRBD2	few	TRBV20-1	TRBJ2-7	CSARPGGEGEQYF	TGCAGTGCCCGCCCGGGGGGGGAGGGGGAGCAGTACTTC
15	TRBD2	many	TRBV4-1	TRBJ2-1	CASSRLAGGRNEQFF	TGCGCCAGCAGTCGACTAGCGGGGGGGCGTAATGAGCAGTTCTTC
13	NA	NA	TRBV7-9	TRBJ2-1	CASSLAWDNEQFF	TGTGCCAGCAGCTTAGCCTGGGATAATGAGCAGTTCTTC
14	NA	once	TRBV11-3	TRBJ2-5	CASSFFRGQETQYF	TGTGCCAGCAGCTTCTTCCGTGGACAAGAGACCCAGTACTTC
15	TRBD1	many	TRBV3-1	TRBJ2-5	CASSQVGTVAETQYF	TGTGCCAGCAGCCAAGTTGGGACAGTTGCGGAGACCCAGTACTTC
16	TRBD2	few	TRBV7-2	TRBJ2-7	CASSPGLAGGPTEQYF	TGTGCCAGCAGCCCTGGACTAGCGGGCGGCCCGACGGAGCAGTACTTC
16	TRBD2	many	TRBV4-2	TRBJ2-1	CASSRLAGGSYNEQFF	TGTGCCAGCAGTAGACTAGCGGGGGGCTCCTACAATGAGCAGTTCTTC
17	TRBD1	many	TRBV28	TRBJ2-7	CASSFPPGTGTSYEQYF	TGTGCCAGCAGTTTCCCCCCCGGGACAGGGACCTCCTACGAGCAGTACTTC
15	TRBD2	many	TRBV7-2	TRBJ2-2	CASSSEGTITGELFF	TGTGCCAGCAGCTCCGAAGGGACTATCACCGGGGAGCTGTTTTTT
15	TRBD2	many	TRBV13	TRBJ2-7	CASSPRLAGYYEQYF	TGTGCCAGCAGCCCCAGGCTAGCGGGATACTACGAGCAGTACTTC
16	NA	NA	TRBV18	TRBJ2-2	CASSPLSGANTGELFF	TGTGCCAGCTCACCACTGAGCGGAGCGAACACCGGGGAGCTGTTTTTT
12	NA	NA	TRBV15	TRBJ2-5	CATSRGGETQYF	TGTGCCACCAGCAGAGGTGGGGAGACCCAGTACTTC
15	TRBD2	NA	TRBV20-1	TRBJ2-1	CSAPSLAGVYNEQFF	TGCAGTGCCCCTTCCCTAGCGGGGGTTTACAATGAGCAGTTCTTC
13	NA	NA	TRBV28	TRBJ2-7	CASSSTTSYEQYF	TGTGCCAGCAGTTCCACTACGAGCTACGAGCAGTACTTC
16	NA	few	TRBV9	TRBJ2-3	CASSVPRGSGTDTQYF	TGTGCCAGCAGCGTCCCCCGGGGGAGCGGTACAGATACGCAGTATTTT
15	TRBD2	many	TRBV3-1	TRBJ2-1	CASSPGTSGYNEQFF	TGTGCCAGCAGCCCCGGGACTAGCGGGTACAATGAGCAGTTCTTC
13	NA	many	TRBV20-1	TRBJ2-3	CSALYWGTDTQYF	TGCAGTGCTCTCTACTGGGGCACAGATACGCAGTATTTT
15	TRBD1	few	TRBV29-1	TRBJ1-1	CSVRKGAERNTEAFF	TGCAGCGTGCGTAAGGGGGCCGAAAGGAACACTGAAGCTTTCTTT
10	NA	many	TRBV6-6	TRBJ1-2	CASGDYHYTF	TGTGCCAGCGGGGATTACCACTACACCTTC